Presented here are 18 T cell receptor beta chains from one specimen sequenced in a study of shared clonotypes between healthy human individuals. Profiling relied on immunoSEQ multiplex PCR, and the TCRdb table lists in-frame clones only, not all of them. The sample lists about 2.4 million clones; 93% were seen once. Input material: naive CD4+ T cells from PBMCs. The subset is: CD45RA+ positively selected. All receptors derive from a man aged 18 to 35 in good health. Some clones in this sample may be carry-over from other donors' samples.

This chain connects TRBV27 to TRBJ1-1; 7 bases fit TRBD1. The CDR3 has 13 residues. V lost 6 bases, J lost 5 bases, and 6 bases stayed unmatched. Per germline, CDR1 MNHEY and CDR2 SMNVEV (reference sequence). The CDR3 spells CASRVQGGTEAFF. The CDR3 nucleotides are TGTGCCAGCAGGGTGCAGGGGGGGACTGAAGCTTTCTTT.

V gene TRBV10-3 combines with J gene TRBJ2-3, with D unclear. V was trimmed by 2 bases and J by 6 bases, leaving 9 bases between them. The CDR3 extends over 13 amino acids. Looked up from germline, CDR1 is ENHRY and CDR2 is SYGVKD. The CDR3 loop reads CAISEPILDTQYF. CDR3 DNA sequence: TGTGCCATCAGTGAGCCGATACTGGATACGCAGTATTTT.

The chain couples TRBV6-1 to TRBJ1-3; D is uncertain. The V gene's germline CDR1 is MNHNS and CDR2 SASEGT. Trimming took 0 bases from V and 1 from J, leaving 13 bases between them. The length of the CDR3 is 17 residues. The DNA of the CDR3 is TGTGCCAGCAGTGAAGCTCGTATTTGGTTATCTGGAAACACCATATATTTT. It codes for CASSEARIWLSGNTIYF.

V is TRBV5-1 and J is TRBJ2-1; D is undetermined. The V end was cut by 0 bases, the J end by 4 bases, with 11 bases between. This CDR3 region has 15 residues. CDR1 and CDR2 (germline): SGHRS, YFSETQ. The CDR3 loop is CASSLDDPSYNEQFF. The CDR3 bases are TGCGCCAGCAGCTTGGATGACCCGTCTTACAATGAGCAGTTCTTC.

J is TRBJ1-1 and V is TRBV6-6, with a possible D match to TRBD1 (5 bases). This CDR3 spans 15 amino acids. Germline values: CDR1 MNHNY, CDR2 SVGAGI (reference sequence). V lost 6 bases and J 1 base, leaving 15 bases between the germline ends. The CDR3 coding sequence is TGTGCCAGCAGCTTTACAGGAGGTACGAACACTGAAGCTTTCTTT. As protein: CASSFTGGTNTEAFF.

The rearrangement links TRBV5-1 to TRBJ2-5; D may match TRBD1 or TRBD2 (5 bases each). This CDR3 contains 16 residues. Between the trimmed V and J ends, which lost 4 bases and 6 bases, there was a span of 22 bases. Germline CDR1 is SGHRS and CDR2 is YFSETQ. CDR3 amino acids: CASSLLGTGATKTQYF. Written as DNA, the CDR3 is TGCGCCAGCAGCCTCCTGGGGACGGGTGCGACGAAGACCCAGTACTTC.

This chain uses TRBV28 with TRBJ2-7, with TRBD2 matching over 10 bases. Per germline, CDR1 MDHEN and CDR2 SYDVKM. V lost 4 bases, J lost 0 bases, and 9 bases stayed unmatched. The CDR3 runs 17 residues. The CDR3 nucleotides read TGTGCCAGCAGTTCATACTACAGCGGGAGGGCCTCCTACGAGCAGTACTTC. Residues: CASSSYYSGRASYEQYF.

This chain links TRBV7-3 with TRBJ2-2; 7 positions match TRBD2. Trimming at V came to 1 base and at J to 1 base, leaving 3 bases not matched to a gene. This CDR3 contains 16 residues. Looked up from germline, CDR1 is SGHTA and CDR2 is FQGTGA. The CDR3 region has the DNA TGTGCCAGCAGCTTAATACCGGGGGGGAACACCGGGGAGCTGTTTTTT. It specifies CASSLIPGGNTGELFF.

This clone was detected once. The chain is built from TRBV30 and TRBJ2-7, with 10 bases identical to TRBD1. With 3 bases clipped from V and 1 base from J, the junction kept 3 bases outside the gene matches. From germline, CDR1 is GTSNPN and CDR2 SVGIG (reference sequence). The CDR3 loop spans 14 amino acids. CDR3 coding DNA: TGTGCCTGGAGCTCGGGACAGGGGTCCTACGAGCAGTACTTC. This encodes CAWSSGQGSYEQYF. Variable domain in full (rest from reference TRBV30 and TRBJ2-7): SQTIHQWPATLVQPVGSPLSLECTVEGTSNPNLYWYRQAAGRGLQLLFYSVGIGQISSEVPQNLSASRPQDRQFILSSKKLLLSDSGFYLCAWSSGQGSYEQYFGPGTRLTVT.

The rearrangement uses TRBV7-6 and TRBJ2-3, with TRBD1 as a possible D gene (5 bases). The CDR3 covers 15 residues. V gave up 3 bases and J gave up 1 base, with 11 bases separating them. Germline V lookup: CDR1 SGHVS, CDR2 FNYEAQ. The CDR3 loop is CASSLGLIGTDTQYF. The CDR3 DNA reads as TGTGCCAGCAGCTTGGGGCTAATTGGCACAGATACGCAGTATTTT.

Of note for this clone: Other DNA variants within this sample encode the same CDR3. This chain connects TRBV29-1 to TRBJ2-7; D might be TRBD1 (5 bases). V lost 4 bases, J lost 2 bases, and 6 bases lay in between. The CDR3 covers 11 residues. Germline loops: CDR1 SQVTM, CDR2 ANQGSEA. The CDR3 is CSVARAYEQYF. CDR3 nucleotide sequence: TGCAGCGTTGCCAGGGCCTACGAGCAGTACTTC.

CDR3: CASSLTGVPETQYF. The DNA of the CDR3 is TGTGCCAGCTCACTAACAGGGGTGCCAGAGACCCAGTACTTC. This chain uses TRBV18 with TRBJ2-5; TRBD1 matches 7 bases. Germline V gene data show CDR1 as KGHSH and CDR2 as LQKENI. The CDR3 runs to 14 residues. The V and J ends lost 4 bases and 4 bases, in that order; junction bases with no gene match: 6.

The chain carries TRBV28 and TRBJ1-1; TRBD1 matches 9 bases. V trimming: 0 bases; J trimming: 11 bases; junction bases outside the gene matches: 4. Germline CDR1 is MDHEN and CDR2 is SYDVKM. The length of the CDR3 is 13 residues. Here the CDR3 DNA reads TGTGCCAGCAGTTTATGGAAGGACAGGGGCGCTTTCTTT. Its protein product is CASSLWKDRGAFF. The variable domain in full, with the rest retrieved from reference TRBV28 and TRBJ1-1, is DVKVTQSSRYLVKRTGEKVFLECVQDMDHENMFWYRQDPGLGLRLIYFSYDVKMKEKGDIPEGYSVSREKKERFSLILESASTNQTSMYLCASSLWKDRGAFFGQGTRLTVV.

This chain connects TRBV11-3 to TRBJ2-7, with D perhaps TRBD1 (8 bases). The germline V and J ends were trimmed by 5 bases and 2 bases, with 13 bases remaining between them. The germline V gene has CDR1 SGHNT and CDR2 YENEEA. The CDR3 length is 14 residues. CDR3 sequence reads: CASSKAGQAYEQYF. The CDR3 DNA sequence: TGTGCCAGCAGCAAAGCGGGACAGGCCTACGAGCAGTACTTC.

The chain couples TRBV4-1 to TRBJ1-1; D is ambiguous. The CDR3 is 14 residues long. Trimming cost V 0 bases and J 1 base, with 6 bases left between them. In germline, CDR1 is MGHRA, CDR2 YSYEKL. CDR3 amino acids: CASSQDPKNTEAFF. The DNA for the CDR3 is TGCGCCAGCAGCCAAGATCCGAAGAACACTGAAGCTTTCTTT.

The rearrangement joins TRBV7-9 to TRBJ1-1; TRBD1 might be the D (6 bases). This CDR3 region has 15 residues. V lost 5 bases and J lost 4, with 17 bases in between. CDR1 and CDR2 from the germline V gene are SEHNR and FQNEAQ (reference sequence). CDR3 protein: CASSQIRGGATEAFF. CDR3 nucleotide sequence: TGTGCCAGCAGCCAGATCCGAGGGGGGGCCACTGAAGCTTTCTTT.

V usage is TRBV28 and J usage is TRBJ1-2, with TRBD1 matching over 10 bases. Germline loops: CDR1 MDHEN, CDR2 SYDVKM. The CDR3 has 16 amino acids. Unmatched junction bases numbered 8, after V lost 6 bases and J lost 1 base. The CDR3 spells CASSRFGTGVNYGYTF. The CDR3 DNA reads TGTGCCAGCAGCAGATTCGGGACAGGGGTTAACTATGGCTACACCTTC.

The CDR3 loop reads CASSMDSNQPQHF. CDR3 DNA sequence: TGCGCCAGCAGCATGGACAGTAATCAGCCCCAGCATTTT. The V gene is TRBV5-1, the J gene TRBJ1-5, with D possibly being TRBD1 (6 bases). The CDR3 runs 13 residues. Germline V gene lookup returns CDR1 SGHRS and CDR2 YFSETQ. V lost 4 bases and J lost 4, with 9 bases in between.